The clone carrying this T cell receptor (beta chain) appeared a few times. V dropped 5 bases and J dropped 0; count of bases not matched to a gene: 7. CDR3 length: 14 amino acids. CDR1 and CDR2 (germline): DFQATT, SNEGSKA (reference sequence). Building the TCR beta libraries relied on iRepertoire HTBI primers, and CDR3 regions underwent Arm-PCR. Each CDR3 protein is one row after TCRdb ran MiXCR on the multiplex PCR reads. The sample consists of approximately 440,000 distinct CDR3 sequences, around 22% of them appearing once. This sample was included in a study of regulatory T cells in long-lasting Graves disease. Noted time point: persistent/refractory GD, antithyroid drugs over 5 years with positive TRAb. The TCR library was made from RNA that had been extracted from PBMCs in TRIzol.

The source material was peripheral blood mononuclear cells (PBMCs), sampled when the disease was refractory, from a patient treated with antithyroid drugs. The sequence was obtained from a female donor with Graves disease. The rearrangement links TRBV20-1 to TRBJ2-7; TRBD1 aligns across 7 bases. CDR3 sequence reads: CSAWTGLSSYEQYF. The CDR3 bases are TGCAGTGCTTGGACAGGATTAAGCTCCTACGAGCAGTACTTC.